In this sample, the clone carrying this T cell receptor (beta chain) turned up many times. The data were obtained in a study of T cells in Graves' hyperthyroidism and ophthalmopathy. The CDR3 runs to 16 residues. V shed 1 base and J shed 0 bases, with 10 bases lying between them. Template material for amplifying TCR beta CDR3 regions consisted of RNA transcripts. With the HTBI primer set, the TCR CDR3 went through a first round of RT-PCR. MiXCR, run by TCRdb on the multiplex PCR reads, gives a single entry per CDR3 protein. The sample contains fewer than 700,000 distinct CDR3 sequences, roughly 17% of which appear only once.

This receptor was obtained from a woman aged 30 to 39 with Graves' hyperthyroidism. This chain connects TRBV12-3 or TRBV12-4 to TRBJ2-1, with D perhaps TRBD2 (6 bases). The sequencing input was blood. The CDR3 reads CASSLGRGSSYNEQFF. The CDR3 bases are TGTGCCAGCAGTTTAGGGCGGGGCAGCTCCTACAATGAGCAGTTCTTC.